Reported below is one TCR beta chain. Antigen: not known. The CDR3 length is 18 residues. Germline trimming cut 4 bases from V and 2 bases from J; bases unmatched to any gene: 15. The V gene's germline CDR1 is LGHNA and CDR2 YNFKEQ. The record originates from a study of CD8 T cells in Susac syndrome. Overall study results and limits: Susac-specific public clones were found in both the total CD8+ and the CD8+ TEMRA repertoires, with some 15 in the former and roughly 5 in the latter.

Reverse transcription of roughly 0.5 to 1 ug RNA was carried out with random hexamers. By means of immunoSEQ multiplex PCR, TCR beta CDR3 spanning 54 Vbeta and 13 Jbeta underwent amplification. A single record per CDR3 protein comes from TCRdb applying MiXCR to the immunoSEQ multiplex PCR reads. This table holds about 120,000 distinct CDR3 sequences, 90% to 95% found once. The T cells that were sequenced for TCR beta were CD8+ and CD4+ cells from blood. CD8+ and CD4+ T cells were negatively isolated; TEMRA cells were FACS-enriched. This TCR derives from a human donor with Susac syndrome. Sequencing input: CD8+ T cells from PBMCs. V is TRBV4-2 and J is TRBJ2-3; 7 bases align to TRBD1. CDR3 in amino acids: CASSPEIAGGPFTDTQYF. The CDR3 DNA reads as TGTGCCAGCAGCCCCGAAATTGCAGGGGGACCTTTCACAGATACGCAGTATTTT.